Shown below are 32 T cell receptor beta chains from a single sample sequenced in a study of stem cell transplantation in POMP-related autoinflammatory disease. Sequencing was performed with immunoSEQ multiplex PCR; in TCRdb, only in-frame clones are kept and a portion is missing. The sample has some 68,000 clones; roughly 93% are singletons. The material sequenced was CD4+ T cells from PBMCs, taken after stem cell transplantation. Receptors originate from a human patient with POMP-related autoinflammation and immune dysregulation (PRAID). Some T cells may be the graft donor's.

The chain couples TRBV10-3 to TRBJ1-6; no clear D. The CDR3 loop spans 12 amino acids. Trimming took off 5 bases at V and 12 bases at J, with 11 bases between the two ends. CDR1 and CDR2 (germline): ENHRY, SYGVKD. CDR3 in DNA: TGTGCCATCAGTAGCGGGAGAAAACCCCTCCACTTT. As protein: CAISSGRKPLHF.

The chain employs TRBV25-1 and TRBJ1-4; 8 bases match TRBD1. The CDR3 is 14 amino acids. The J segment lost 0 bases and the V segment lost 6 bases, leaving 0 bases of the junction unmatched. Germline assignment: CDR1 MGHDK and CDR2 SYGVNS. The CDR3 loop reads CASSRGPTNEKLFF. The CDR3 nucleotides are TGTGCCAGCAGCAGGGGGCCAACTAATGAAAAACTGTTTTTT.

The chain links TRBV29-1 to TRBJ1-2, with a tentative D call TRBD1 (6 bases). From germline, CDR1 is SQVTM and CDR2 ANQGSEA. Trimming took off 7 bases at V and 8 bases at J, with 20 bases between the two ends. The CDR3 has 13 residues. The CDR3 DNA sequence: TGCAGCGCCGGGACACCCACAAGGGGAGGCTACACCTTC. Translation: CSAGTPTRGGYTF.

V is TRBV6-5 and J is TRBJ1-3, with a possible D match to TRBD1 (5 bases). There are 15 residues in the CDR3. Germline CDR1 MNHEY, CDR2 SVGAGI. The ends were cut back, 8 bases at V and 0 bases at J, with 14 bases in the middle. Written as DNA, the CDR3 is TGTGCCAGCGCGTGGTTGGGGGTCTCTGGAAACACCATATATTTT. The encoded protein is CASAWLGVSGNTIYF.

This clone was seen a few times. The J gene is TRBJ2-2, the V gene TRBV6-4; 7 bases are shared with TRBD2. J gave up 5 bases and V 4 bases, and 7 bases lay outside the gene matches. CDR1 MRHNA and CDR2 SNTAGT come from the germline V gene. This CDR3 comprises 15 residues. CDR3 residues: CASSATSLSTGELFF. The CDR3 DNA is TGTGCCAGCAGTGCGACTAGCCTTTCGACCGGGGAGCTGTTTTTT.

V usage is TRBV7-2 and J usage is TRBJ1-3; D call uncertain. Germline loops: CDR1 SGHTA, CDR2 FQGNSA. This CDR3 has 14 residues. The V gene lost 2 bases and the J gene lost 2 bases, with 7 bases spanning the gap. In nucleotides, the CDR3 is TGTGCCAGCAGCTTACTGACGACTGGAAACACCATATATTTT. Residues: CASSLLTTGNTIYF.

The chain combines TRBV28 with TRBJ1-1; D is unresolved. V shed 6 bases and J shed 0 bases, with 11 bases lying between them. Germline lookup yields CDR1 MDHEN and CDR2 SYDVKM. The CDR3 consists of 14 residues. CDR3 region: CASSRVGVNTEAFF. In DNA form, the CDR3 reads TGTGCCAGCAGCCGCGTAGGTGTGAACACTGAAGCTTTCTTT.

V is TRBV28 and J is TRBJ2-3; no reliable D call. This CDR3 is 14 amino acids long. Germline CDR1 is MDHEN and CDR2 is SYDVKM. With 4 bases removed from V and 2 bases from J, the gap between germline ends came to 10 bases. The CDR3 here is CASSSSPYTDTQYF. The CDR3 DNA sequence: TGTGCCAGCAGTTCAAGCCCGTACACAGATACGCAGTATTTT.

The chain carries TRBV27 and TRBJ2-1; D gene ambiguous. Germline CDR1 MNHEY, CDR2 SMNVEV (reference sequence). The germline V and J ends were trimmed by 0 bases and 0 bases, with 12 bases remaining between them. The CDR3 spans 17 residues. CDR3 region: CASSLSKFPYSYNEQFF. Here the CDR3 DNA reads TGTGCCAGCAGTTTATCGAAGTTTCCTTACTCCTACAATGAGCAGTTCTTC.

The chain couples TRBV7-8 to TRBJ2-2; TRBD1 might be the D (6 bases). Trimming stripped 7 bases from V and 1 base from J, with 10 bases between. Germline CDR1 is SGHVS and CDR2 is FQNEAQ. The CDR3 loop spans 14 amino acids. CDR3 DNA sequence: TGTGCCAGCATGAGACAGGAGAACACCGGGGAGCTGTTTTTT. This sequence encodes CASMRQENTGELFF.

The chain employs TRBV18 and TRBJ2-5, with D unresolved. Trimming left V 3 bases short and J 5 bases short, with 22 bases between. From germline, CDR1 is KGHSH and CDR2 LQKENI. The CDR3 is 17 amino acids. The CDR3 spells CASSPLRSQAGWETQYF. CDR3 nucleotide sequence: TGTGCCAGCTCACCTTTGAGGTCTCAGGCCGGTTGGGAGACCCAGTACTTC.

The chain combines TRBV11-2 with TRBJ2-2; D call uncertain. The CDR3 runs 15 residues. Trimming took off 2 bases at V and 0 bases at J, with 7 bases between the two ends. The germline V gene encodes CDR1 SGHAT and CDR2 FQNNGV. The CDR3: CASSLRLSNTGELFF. Here the CDR3 DNA reads TGTGCCAGCAGCTTAAGACTGTCGAACACCGGGGAGCTGTTTTTT. Full variable domain (outside the CDR3, taken from reference TRBV11-2 and TRBJ2-2): EAGVAQSPRYKIIEKRQSVAFWCNPISGHATLYWYQQILGQGPKLLIQFQNNGVVDDSQLPKDRFSAERLKGVDSTLKIQPAKLEDSAVYLCASSLRLSNTGELFFGEGSRLTVL.

This clone was picked up one time. The gene calls are TRBV18 and TRBJ2-2; TRBD1 matches 8 bases. CDR1 is KGHSH and CDR2 is LQKENI in the germline V gene. CDR3 length equals 14 residues. V shed 2 bases, J shed 7 bases, and the junction held 3 bases outside the gene matches. The CDR3 DNA follows: TGTGCCAGCTCACCAGGACAGGGCATCGGGGAGCTGTTTTTT. Its translation is CASSPGQGIGELFF.

The table lists this clone with a count of one. The CDR3 loop is CASGLQGQGGGETQYF. In DNA, the CDR3 is TGTGCTAGTGGTTTGCAGGGACAGGGAGGGGGAGAGACCCAGTACTTC. This chain connects TRBV12-5 to TRBJ2-5; 9 bases map to TRBD1. CDR3 length: 16 amino acids. Germline V gene data show CDR1 as LGHNT and CDR2 as FRNRAP. V trimming: 2 bases; J trimming: 4 bases; junction bases outside the gene matches: 8.

The chain uses TRBV30 and TRBJ1-2, with a possible D match to TRBD1 (6 bases). The V end was cut by 2 bases, the J end by 8 bases, with 12 bases between. Germline V gene lookup returns CDR1 GTSNPN and CDR2 SVGIG (reference sequence). The CDR3 contains 12 residues. The CDR3 region is CAWSSGVGGYTF. CDR3 in DNA: TGTGCCTGGAGTTCAGGGGTGGGGGGCTACACCTTC.

The chain couples TRBV29-1 to TRBJ2-5; D unresolved. The germline CDR1 and CDR2 sequences are SQVTM and ANQGSEA. The CDR3 totals 13 residues. V was shortened by 2 bases and J by 5 bases, with 12 bases between the two germline ends. CDR3 coding DNA: TGCAGCGTTGAACCACTTGGACGGGAGACCCAGTACTTC. This sequence encodes CSVEPLGRETQYF. Together with reference TRBV29-1 and TRBJ2-5, the CDR3 gives the full variable domain: SAVISQKPSRDICQRGTSLTIQCQVDSQVTMMFWYRQQPGQSLTLIATANQGSEATYESGFVIDKFPISRPNLTFSTLTVSNMSPEDSSIYLCSVEPLGRETQYFGPGTRLLVL.

There are a few counts of this clone. This chain links TRBV3-1 (or the pseudogene TRBV3-2) with TRBJ1-3; weak D call: TRBD1 (6 bases). V was clipped by 3 bases and J by 0 bases, with 9 bases between them. Germline V gene data show CDR1 as LGHDT and CDR2 as YNNKEL (reference sequence). The CDR3 consists of 15 residues. Written as DNA, the CDR3 is TGTGCCAGCAGCCATACAGGGATCTCTGGAAACACCATATATTTT. Translating gives CASSHTGISGNTIYF.

The V gene is TRBV11-2, the J gene TRBJ2-3, with TRBD2 matching over 9 bases. CDR3 length: 16 amino acids. V shed 8 bases, J shed 9 bases, and the junction held 18 bases outside the gene matches. Germline values: CDR1 SGHAT, CDR2 FQNNGV. CDR3 loop: CASGLVAGAAMNTQYF. In DNA, the CDR3 is TGTGCCAGCGGGTTGGTAGCGGGGGCAGCCATGAACACGCAGTATTTT.

V is TRBV2 and J is TRBJ2-7; no firm D call. V was pared by 6 bases and J by 6 bases, with 12 bases between. This CDR3 spans 12 amino acids. Germline CDR1 and CDR2: SNHLY and FYNNEI. CDR3 in DNA: TGTGCCAGCAGACCACTTGAGGCCGAGCAGTACTTC. Translation gives CASRPLEAEQYF.

The chain uses TRBV7-9 and TRBJ2-2, with D perhaps TRBD2 (5 bases). The CDR3 runs 14 residues. The ends were cut back, 5 bases at V and 4 bases at J, with 11 bases in the middle. Germline lookup yields CDR1 SEHNR and CDR2 FQNEAQ (reference sequence). CDR3 residues: CASSTRELTGELFF. CDR3 DNA: TGTGCCAGCAGCACCCGGGAACTCACCGGGGAGCTGTTTTTT. Complete variable domain (other parts from reference TRBV7-9 and TRBJ2-2): DTGVSQNPRHKITKRGQNVTFRCDPISEHNRLYWYRQTLGQGPEFLTYFQNEAQLEKSRLLSDRFSAERPKGSFSTLEIQRTEQGDSAMYLCASSTRELTGELFFGEGSRLTVL.

There are a few counts of this clone. The J gene is TRBJ2-1, the V gene TRBV5-1, with a weak D call TRBD1 (6 bases). V shed 0 bases and J shed 4 bases, with 17 bases lying between them. The CDR3 runs 17 residues. CDR1 and CDR2 (germline): SGHRS, YFSETQ. The CDR3 loop is CASSLVGQSFLYNEQFF. The CDR3 DNA is TGCGCCAGCAGCTTGGTGGGACAATCCTTCCTTTACAATGAGCAGTTCTTC.

The chain is built from TRBV11-2 and TRBJ1-3; 8 nucleotides match TRBD1. The V gene end was trimmed by 3 bases and the J gene end by 0 bases; junction bases not matched to a gene: 7. The CDR3 is made up of 17 amino acids. Per germline, CDR1 SGHAT and CDR2 FQNNGV. CDR3 in amino acids: CASSFRGTGHSGNTIYF. Written as DNA, the CDR3 is TGTGCCAGCAGCTTCCGAGGGACAGGCCACTCTGGAAACACCATATATTTT.

This chain joins TRBV28 and TRBJ1-2; D is unresolved. Germline V gene lookup returns CDR1 MDHEN and CDR2 SYDVKM. The V gene lost 1 base and the J gene lost 4 bases, with 4 bases spanning the gap. This CDR3 has 12 amino acids. The CDR3 is CASSLLPYGYTF. DNA of the CDR3: TGTGCCAGCAGTTTATTGCCCTATGGCTACACCTTC.

The chain couples TRBV12-5 to TRBJ2-1; 10 bases map to TRBD2. The V gene's germline CDR1 is LGHNT and CDR2 FRNRAP. The V and J ends lost 4 bases and 7 bases, in that order; junction bases with no gene match: 7. This CDR3 region has 15 residues. This CDR3 reads CASGSNSGRTNEQFF. In DNA form, the CDR3 reads TGTGCTAGTGGTTCGAATAGCGGGAGGACAAATGAGCAGTTCTTC.

The rearrangement joins TRBV5-4 to TRBJ1-2, with D perhaps TRBD1 (5 bases). This CDR3 spans 12 amino acids. With 5 bases removed from V and 5 bases from J, the gap between germline ends came to 10 bases. The germline CDR1 and CDR2 sequences are SGHNT and YYREEE (reference sequence). Here the CDR3 DNA reads TGTGCCAGCAGTAAACAGGAATATGGCTACACCTTC. Protein product: CASSKQEYGYTF. The variable domain in full, completed from reference TRBV5-4 and TRBJ1-2, reads ETGVTQSPTHLIKTRGQQVTLRCSSQSGHNTVSWYQQALGQGPQFIFQYYREEENGRGNFPPRFSGLQFPNYSSELNVNALELDDSALYLCASSKQEYGYTFGSGTRLTVV.

This chain connects TRBV2 to TRBJ2-2, with 8 bases matching TRBD1. Germline values: CDR1 SNHLY, CDR2 FYNNEI. The J segment lost 6 bases and the V segment lost 2 bases, leaving 8 bases of the junction unmatched. There are 16 residues in the CDR3. DNA of the CDR3: TGTGCCAGCAGTGAACTTGGACAGGGTATCTCCGGGGAGCTGTTTTTT. It codes for CASSELGQGISGELFF.

The chain recombines TRBV28 with TRBJ1-5; perhaps TRBD1 as D (6 bases). Germline V gene data show CDR1 as MDHEN and CDR2 as SYDVKM. This CDR3 is built from 12 residues. V lost 8 bases and J 6 bases, leaving 11 bases between the germline ends. CDR3 in DNA: TGTGCCAGCCAGGGGACCAGTCAGCCCCAGCATTTT. The encoded protein is CASQGTSQPQHF.

The rearrangement uses TRBV6-2 or TRBV6-3 and TRBJ1-2, with a weak D call TRBD1 (6 bases). The germline CDR1 and CDR2 sequences are MNHEY and SVGEGT. The CDR3 runs 16 residues. V shed 0 bases and J shed 6 bases, with 17 bases lying between them. CDR3 region: CASSYSRGGIEDGYTF. CDR3 in DNA: TGTGCCAGCAGTTACTCGAGGGGGGGGATAGAAGATGGCTACACCTTC.

This rearrangement joins TRBV3-1 (or the pseudogene TRBV3-2) to TRBJ1-2, with D possibly matching TRBD1 (5 bases). This CDR3 has 14 residues. Trimming removed 0 bases at V and 6 bases at J, with 11 bases between. CDR1 LGHDT and CDR2 YNNKEL come from the germline V gene (reference sequence). The CDR3 region is CASSQEAGFHGYTF. CDR3 bases: TGTGCCAGCAGCCAAGAGGCAGGGTTCCATGGCTACACCTTC.

J is TRBJ2-3 and V is TRBV30; 8 nucleotides line up with TRBD1. V shed 0 bases, J shed 5 bases, and the junction held 7 bases outside the gene matches. The CDR3 consists of 15 residues. Germline CDR1 GTSNPN, CDR2 SVGIG (reference sequence). In DNA, the CDR3 is TGTGCCTGGAGTGTGGGGCAGGGGGCCGGAGATACGCAGTATTTT. Amino acids: CAWSVGQGAGDTQYF.

CDR3 DNA sequence: TGTGCCTGGAGTGTGGGAGGGGGCCAAGAGACCCAGTACTTC. Translation gives CAWSVGGGQETQYF. The rearrangement joins TRBV30 to TRBJ2-5; possibly TRBD2 for D (7 bases). The CDR3 runs to 14 residues. Germline V lookup: CDR1 GTSNPN, CDR2 SVGIG (reference sequence). Trimming removed 0 bases from V and 1 base from J, with 9 bases in between.

The rearrangement joins TRBV23-1 to TRBJ2-2; D is unclear. TRBV23-1 is an ORF for which the function is uncertain. Trimming stripped 0 bases from V and 1 base from J, with 18 bases between. The CDR3 is 19 amino acids. The CDR3 nucleotides are TGCGCCAGCAGTCAATCACACCTTGGGCACAGAGAGAACACCGGGGAGCTGTTTTTT. Protein sequence: CASSQSHLGHRENTGELFF.